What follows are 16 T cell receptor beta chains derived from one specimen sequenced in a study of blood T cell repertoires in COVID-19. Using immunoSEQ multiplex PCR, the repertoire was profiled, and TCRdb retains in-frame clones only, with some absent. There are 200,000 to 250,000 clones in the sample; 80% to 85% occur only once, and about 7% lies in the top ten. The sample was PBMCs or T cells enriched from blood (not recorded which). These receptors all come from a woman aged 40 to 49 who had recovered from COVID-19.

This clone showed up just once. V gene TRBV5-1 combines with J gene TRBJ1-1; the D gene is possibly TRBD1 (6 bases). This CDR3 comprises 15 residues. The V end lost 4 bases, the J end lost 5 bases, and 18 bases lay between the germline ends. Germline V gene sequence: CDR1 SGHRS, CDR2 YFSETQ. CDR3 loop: CASSVLKQGRTEAFF. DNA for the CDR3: TGCGCCAGCAGCGTTCTGAAACAGGGTAGAACTGAAGCTTTCTTT.

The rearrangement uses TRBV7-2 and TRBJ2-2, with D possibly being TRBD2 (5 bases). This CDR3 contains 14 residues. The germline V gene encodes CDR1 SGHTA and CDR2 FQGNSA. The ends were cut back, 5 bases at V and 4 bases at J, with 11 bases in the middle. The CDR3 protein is CASSPRGITGELFF. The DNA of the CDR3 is TGTGCCAGCAGCCCAAGAGGGATCACCGGGGAGCTGTTTTTT.

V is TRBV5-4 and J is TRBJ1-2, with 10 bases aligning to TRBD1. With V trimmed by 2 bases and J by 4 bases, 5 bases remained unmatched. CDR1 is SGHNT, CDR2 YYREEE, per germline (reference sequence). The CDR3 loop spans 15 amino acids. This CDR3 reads CASSFDRGQGYGYTF. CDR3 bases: TGTGCCAGCAGCTTCGACAGGGGGCAGGGCTATGGCTACACCTTC. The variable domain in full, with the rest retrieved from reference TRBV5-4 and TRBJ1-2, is ETGVTQSPTHLIKTRGQQVTLRCSSQSGHNTVSWYQQALGQGPQFIFQYYREEENGRGNFPPRFSGLQFPNYSSELNVNALELDDSALYLCASSFDRGQGYGYTFGSGTRLTVV.

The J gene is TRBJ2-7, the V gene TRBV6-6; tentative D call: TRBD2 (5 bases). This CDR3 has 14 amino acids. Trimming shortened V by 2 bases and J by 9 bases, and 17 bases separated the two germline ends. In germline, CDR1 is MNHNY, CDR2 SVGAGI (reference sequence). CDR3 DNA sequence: TGTGCCAGCAGTTACGAGCGGCTCCCTACGTTGCAGTACGTC. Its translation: CASSYERLPTLQYV.

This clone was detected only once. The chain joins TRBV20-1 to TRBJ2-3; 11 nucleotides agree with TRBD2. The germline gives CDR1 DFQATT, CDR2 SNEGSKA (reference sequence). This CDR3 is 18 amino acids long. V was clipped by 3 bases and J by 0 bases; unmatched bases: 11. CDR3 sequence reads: CSASKWETSGKSTDTQYF. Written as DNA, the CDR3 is TGCAGTGCTAGTAAGTGGGAGACTAGCGGGAAAAGCACAGATACGCAGTATTTT.

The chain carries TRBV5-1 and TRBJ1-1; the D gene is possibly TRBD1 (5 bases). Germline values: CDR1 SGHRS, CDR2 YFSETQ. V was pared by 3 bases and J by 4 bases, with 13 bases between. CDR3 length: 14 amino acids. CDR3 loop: CASSSQGGGTEAFF. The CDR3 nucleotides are TGCGCCAGCAGCTCCCAGGGAGGAGGCACTGAAGCTTTCTTT.

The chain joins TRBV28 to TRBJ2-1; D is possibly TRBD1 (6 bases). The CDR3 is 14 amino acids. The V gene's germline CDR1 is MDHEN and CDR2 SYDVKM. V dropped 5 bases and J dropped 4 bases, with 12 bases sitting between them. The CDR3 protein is CASSALQGYNEQFF. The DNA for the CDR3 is TGTGCCAGCAGTGCTTTACAGGGTTACAATGAGCAGTTCTTC.

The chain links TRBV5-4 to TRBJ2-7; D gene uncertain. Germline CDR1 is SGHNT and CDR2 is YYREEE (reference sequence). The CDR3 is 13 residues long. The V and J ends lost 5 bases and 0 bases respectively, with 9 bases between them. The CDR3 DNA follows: TGTGCCAGCAGGCCCGACAACTCCTACGAGCAGTACGTC. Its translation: CASRPDNSYEQYV.

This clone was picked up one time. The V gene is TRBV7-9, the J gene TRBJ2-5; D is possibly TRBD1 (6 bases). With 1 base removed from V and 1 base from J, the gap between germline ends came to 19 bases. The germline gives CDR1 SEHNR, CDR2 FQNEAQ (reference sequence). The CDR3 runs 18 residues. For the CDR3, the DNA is TGTGCCAGCAGCTTAGTCAAGGGACACCTAGCTCTCCAAGAGACCCAGTACTTC. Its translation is CASSLVKGHLALQETQYF.

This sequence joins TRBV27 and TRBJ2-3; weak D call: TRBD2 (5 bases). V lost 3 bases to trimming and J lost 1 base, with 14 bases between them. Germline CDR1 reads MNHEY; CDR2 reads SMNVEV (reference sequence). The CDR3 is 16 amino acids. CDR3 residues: CASSFYIGRGTDTQYF. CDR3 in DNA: TGTGCCAGCAGTTTTTATATAGGGAGAGGCACAGATACGCAGTATTTT.

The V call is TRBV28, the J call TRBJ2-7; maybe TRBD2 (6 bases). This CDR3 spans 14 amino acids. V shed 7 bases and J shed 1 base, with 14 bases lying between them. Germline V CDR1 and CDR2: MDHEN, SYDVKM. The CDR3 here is CASMGQGGSYEQYF. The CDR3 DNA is TGTGCCAGCATGGGGCAGGGAGGTTCCTACGAGCAGTACTTC.

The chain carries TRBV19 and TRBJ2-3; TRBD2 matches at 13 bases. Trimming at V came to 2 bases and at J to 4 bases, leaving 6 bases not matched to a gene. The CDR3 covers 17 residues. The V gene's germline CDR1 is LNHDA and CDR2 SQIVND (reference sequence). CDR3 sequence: CASSIRLAGGPADTQYF. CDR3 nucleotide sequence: TGTGCCAGTAGTATACGACTAGCGGGAGGCCCTGCAGATACGCAGTATTTT.

The CDR3 bases are TGTGCCAGCAGCCGAGAACTTCGGCAGCCCCAGCATTTT. Translating it yields CASSRELRQPQHF. The chain couples TRBV7-2 to TRBJ1-5; D gene uncertain. There are 13 residues in the CDR3. Germline V gene sequence: CDR1 SGHTA, CDR2 FQGNSA. The germline V and J ends were trimmed by 5 bases and 7 bases, with 12 bases remaining between them.

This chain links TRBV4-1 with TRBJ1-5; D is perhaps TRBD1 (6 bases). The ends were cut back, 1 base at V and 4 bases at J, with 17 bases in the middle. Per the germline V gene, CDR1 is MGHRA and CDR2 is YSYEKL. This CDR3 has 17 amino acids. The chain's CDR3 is CASSQGGRGRGNQPQHF. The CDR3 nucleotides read TGCGCCAGCAGCCAAGGAGGTCGGGGAAGGGGGAATCAGCCCCAGCATTTT.

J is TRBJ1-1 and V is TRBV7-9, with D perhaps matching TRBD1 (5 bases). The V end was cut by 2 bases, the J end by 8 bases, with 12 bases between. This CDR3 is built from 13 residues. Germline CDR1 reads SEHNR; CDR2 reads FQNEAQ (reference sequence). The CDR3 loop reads CASSLLQDGEAFF. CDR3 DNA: TGTGCCAGCAGCTTACTACAGGATGGGGAAGCTTTCTTT.

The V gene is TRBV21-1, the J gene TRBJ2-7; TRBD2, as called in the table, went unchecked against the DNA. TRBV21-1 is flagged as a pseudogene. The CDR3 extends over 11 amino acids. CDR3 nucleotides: TGTGCCAGCAAAGAGGGTGGAGAGCAGTACGTC. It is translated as CASKEGGEQYV.